This T cell receptor (beta chain) was recorded in a study of regulatory T cells in long-lasting Graves disease. Study conclusions and caveats: Persistent cases of Graves' showed reduced TCR diversity relative to newly diagnosed patients.

This clonotype has ten or more counts. Its target is not known. Building of the TCR beta libraries involved iRepertoire HTBI primers and Arm-PCR of CDR3 regions. TCRdb passed the multiplex PCR reads through MiXCR, listing each CDR3 protein once. Among about 610,000 distinct CDR3 sequences listed, 15% to 20% were seen once. Time point noted: newly diagnosed GD, antithyroid drugs for less than 3 months. Generation of the TCR library employed RNA extracted from PBMCs. V was shortened by 5 bases and J by 4 bases, with 15 bases between the two germline ends. The CDR3 has 14 amino acids. The germline CDR1 and CDR2 sequences are MDHEN and SYDVKM. These same data were also listed under a study on T cells in Graves' hyperthyroidism and ophthalmopathy. That study reports: Subjects aged 18 to 65 presented with newly diagnosed hyperthyroidism of less than 2 months' duration. Carried out on the TCR CDR3, a first-round RT-PCR used the HTBI primer set.

This chain uses TRBV28 with TRBJ2-7; no clear D. The sample here was peripheral blood mononuclear cells (PBMCs), taken at new diagnosis, from a patient treated with antithyroid drugs. This clonotype originated in a man aged 18 to 35 with Graves disease. The CDR3 DNA follows: TGTGCCAGCAGTCCAACCGGGTCCGTTTACGAGCAGTACTTC. Its translation is CASSPTGSVYEQYF.